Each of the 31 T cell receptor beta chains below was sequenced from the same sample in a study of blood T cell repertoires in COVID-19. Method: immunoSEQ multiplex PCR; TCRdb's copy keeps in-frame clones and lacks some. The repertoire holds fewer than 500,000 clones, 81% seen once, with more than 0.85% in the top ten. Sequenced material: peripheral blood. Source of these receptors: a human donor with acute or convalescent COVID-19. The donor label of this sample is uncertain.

CDR3 coding DNA: TGTGCCAGCAGCTGGACAGGGTTGAGTCAGCCCCAGCATTTT. It translates to CASSWTGLSQPQHF. This chain uses TRBV6-2 or TRBV6-3 with TRBJ1-5; TRBD1 matches at 8 bases. This CDR3 has 14 amino acids. Germline values: CDR1 MNHEY, CDR2 SVGEGT. The V segment lost 6 bases and the J segment 6 bases; nucleotides outside the gene matches: 7.

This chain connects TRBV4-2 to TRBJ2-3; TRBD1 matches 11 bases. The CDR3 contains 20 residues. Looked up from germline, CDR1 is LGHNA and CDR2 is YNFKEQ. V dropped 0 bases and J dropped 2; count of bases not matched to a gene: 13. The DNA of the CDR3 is TGTGCCAGCAGCCAAGATCGGGGTCGTGGGACAGGGGGTCTCACAGATACGCAGTATTTT. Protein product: CASSQDRGRGTGGLTDTQYF.

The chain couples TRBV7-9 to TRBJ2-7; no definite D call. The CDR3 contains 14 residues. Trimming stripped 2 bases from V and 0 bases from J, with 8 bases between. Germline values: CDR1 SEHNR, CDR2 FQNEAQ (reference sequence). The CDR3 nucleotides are TGTGCCAGCAGCTTAAATACCGGCTCCTACGAGCAGTACTTC. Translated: CASSLNTGSYEQYF.

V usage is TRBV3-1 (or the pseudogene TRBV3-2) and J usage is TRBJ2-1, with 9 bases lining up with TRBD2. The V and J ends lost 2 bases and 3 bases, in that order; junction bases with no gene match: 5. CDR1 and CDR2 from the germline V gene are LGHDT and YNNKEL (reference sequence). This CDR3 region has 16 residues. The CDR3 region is CASSQSRGGLYNEQFF. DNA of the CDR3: TGTGCCAGCAGCCAATCGCGGGGGGGTCTCTACAATGAGCAGTTCTTC.

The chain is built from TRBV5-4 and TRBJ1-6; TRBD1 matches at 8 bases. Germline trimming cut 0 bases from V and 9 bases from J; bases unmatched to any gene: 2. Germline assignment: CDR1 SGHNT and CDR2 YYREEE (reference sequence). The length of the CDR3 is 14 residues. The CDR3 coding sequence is TGTGCCAGCAGCTTGGAAACAGGGGGTTCACCCCTCCACTTT. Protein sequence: CASSLETGGSPLHF.

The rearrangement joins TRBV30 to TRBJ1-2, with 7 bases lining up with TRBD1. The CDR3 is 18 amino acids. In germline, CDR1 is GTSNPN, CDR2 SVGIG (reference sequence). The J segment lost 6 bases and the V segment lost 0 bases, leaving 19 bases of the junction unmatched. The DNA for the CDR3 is TGTGCCTGGAGTGTTATTCGGCTGATGGGGGACAGATATGATGGCTACACCTTC. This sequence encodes CAWSVIRLMGDRYDGYTF. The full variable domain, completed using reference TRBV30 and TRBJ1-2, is SQTIHQWPATLVQPVGSPLSLECTVEGTSNPNLYWYRQAAGRGLQLLFYSVGIGQISSEVPQNLSASRPQDRQFILSSKKLLLSDSGFYLCAWSVIRLMGDRYDGYTFGSGTRLTVV.

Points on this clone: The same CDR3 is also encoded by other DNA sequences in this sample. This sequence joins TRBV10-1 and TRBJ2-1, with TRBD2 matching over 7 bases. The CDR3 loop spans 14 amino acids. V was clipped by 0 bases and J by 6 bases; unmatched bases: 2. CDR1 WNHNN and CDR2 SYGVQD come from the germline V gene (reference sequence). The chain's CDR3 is CASSESGGGNEQFF. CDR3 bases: TGCGCCAGCAGTGAGTCTGGCGGGGGCAATGAGCAGTTCTTC.

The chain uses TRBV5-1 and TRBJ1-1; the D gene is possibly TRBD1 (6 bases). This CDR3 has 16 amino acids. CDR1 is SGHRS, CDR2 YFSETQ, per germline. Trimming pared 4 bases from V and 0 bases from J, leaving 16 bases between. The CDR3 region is CASSLDSQGLNTEAFF. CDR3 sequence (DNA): TGCGCCAGCAGCCTGGACAGTCAGGGGTTGAACACTGAAGCTTTCTTT.

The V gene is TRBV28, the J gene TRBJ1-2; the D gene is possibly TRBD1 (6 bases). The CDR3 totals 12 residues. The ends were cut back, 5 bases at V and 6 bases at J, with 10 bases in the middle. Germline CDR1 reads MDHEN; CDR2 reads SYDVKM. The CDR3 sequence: CASSTYRDGYTF. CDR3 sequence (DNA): TGTGCCAGCAGTACCTACAGGGATGGCTACACCTTC.

The DNA of the CDR3 is TGTGCCAGCAGCCTACTAGCGGGGCCTTACAATGAGCAGTTCTTC. Translated, it gives CASSLLAGPYNEQFF. This chain uses TRBV6-5 with TRBJ2-1; 10 positions agree with TRBD2. V dropped 6 bases and J dropped 4; count of bases not matched to a gene: 6. The CDR3 consists of 15 residues. CDR1 and CDR2 (germline): MNHEY, SVGAGI.

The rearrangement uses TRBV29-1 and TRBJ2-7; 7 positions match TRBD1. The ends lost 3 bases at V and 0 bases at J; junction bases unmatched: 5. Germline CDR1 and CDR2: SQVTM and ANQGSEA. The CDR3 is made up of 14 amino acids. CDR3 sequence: CSVDPTGNSYEQYF. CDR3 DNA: TGCAGCGTTGACCCGACAGGGAACTCCTACGAGCAGTACTTC.

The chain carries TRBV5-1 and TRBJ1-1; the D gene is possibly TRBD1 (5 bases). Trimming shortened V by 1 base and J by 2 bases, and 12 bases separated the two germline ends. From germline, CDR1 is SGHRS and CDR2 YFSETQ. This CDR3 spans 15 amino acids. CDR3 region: CASSLSGRSNTEAFF. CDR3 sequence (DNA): TGCGCCAGCAGCTTGTCAGGGCGCAGTAACACTGAAGCTTTCTTT.

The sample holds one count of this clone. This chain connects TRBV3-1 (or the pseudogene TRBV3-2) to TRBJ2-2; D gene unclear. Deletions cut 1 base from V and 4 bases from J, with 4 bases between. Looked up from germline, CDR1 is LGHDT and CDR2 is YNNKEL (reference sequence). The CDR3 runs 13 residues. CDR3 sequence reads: CASSQAITGELFF. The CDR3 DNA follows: TGTGCCAGCAGCCAAGCCATCACCGGGGAGCTGTTTTTT.

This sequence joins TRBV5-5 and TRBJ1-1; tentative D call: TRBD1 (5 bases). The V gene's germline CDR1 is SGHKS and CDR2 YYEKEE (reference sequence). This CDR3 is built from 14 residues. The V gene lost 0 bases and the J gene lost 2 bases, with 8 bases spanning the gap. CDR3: CASSLDGGNTEAFF. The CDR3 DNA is TGTGCCAGCAGCTTGGACGGGGGAAACACTGAAGCTTTCTTT.

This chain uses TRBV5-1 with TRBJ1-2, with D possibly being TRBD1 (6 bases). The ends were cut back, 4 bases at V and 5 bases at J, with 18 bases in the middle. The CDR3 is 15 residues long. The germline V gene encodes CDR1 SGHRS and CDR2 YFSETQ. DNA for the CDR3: TGCGCCAGCAGCCGAATACAGGGATGGGGTTATGGCTACACCTTC. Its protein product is CASSRIQGWGYGYTF.

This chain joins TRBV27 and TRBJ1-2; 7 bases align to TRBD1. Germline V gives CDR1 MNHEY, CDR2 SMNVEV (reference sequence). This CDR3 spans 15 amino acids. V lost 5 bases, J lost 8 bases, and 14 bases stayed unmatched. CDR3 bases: TGTGCCAGCAGTAAAAGACAGGGAGTGGATCAGGGCTACACCTTC. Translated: CASSKRQGVDQGYTF.

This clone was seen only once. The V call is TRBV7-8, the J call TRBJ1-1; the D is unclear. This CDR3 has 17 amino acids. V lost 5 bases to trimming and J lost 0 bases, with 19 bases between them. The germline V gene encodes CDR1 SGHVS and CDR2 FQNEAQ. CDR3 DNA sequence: TGTGCCAGCAGCCTAAAAACGGGTAGAGGGATGAACACTGAAGCTTTCTTT. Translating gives CASSLKTGRGMNTEAFF.

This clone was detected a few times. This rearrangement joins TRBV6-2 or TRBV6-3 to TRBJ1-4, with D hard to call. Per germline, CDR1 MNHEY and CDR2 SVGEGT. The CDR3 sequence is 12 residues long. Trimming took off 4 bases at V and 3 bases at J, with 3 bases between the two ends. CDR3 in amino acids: CASSFANEKLFF. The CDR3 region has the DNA TGTGCCAGCAGTTTCGCTAATGAAAAACTGTTTTTT.

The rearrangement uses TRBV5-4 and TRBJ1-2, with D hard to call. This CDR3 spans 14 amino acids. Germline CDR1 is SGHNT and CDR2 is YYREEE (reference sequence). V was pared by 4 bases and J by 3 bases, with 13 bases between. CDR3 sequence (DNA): TGTGCCAGCAGCACAAGAGGAGGAGACTATGGCTACACCTTC. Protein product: CASSTRGGDYGYTF.

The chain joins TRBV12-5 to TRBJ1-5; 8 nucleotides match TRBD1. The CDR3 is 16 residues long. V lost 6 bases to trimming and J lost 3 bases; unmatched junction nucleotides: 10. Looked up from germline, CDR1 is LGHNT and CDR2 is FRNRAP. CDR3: CASGPETGDLNQPQHF. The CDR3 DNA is TGTGCTAGTGGACCCGAGACAGGGGACCTCAATCAGCCCCAGCATTTT.

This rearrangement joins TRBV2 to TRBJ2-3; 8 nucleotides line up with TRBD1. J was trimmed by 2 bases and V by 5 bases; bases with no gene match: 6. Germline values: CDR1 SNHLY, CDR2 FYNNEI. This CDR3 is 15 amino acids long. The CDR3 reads CASSIQGADTDTQYF. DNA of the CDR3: TGTGCCAGCAGTATCCAGGGGGCGGACACAGATACGCAGTATTTT.

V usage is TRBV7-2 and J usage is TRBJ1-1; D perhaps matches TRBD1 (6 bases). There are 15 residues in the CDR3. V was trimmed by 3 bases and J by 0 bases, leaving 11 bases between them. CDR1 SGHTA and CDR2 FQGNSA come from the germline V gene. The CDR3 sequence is CASSFGSGVNTEAFF. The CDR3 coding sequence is TGTGCCAGCAGCTTCGGGTCAGGGGTGAACACTGAAGCTTTCTTT.

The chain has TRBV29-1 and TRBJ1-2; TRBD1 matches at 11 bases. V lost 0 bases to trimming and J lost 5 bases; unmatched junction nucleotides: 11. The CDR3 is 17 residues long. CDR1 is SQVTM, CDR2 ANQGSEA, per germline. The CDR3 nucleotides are TGCAGCGTTGAAGATCTTGTGGGGACAGGGGGTATTTATGGCTACACCTTC. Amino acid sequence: CSVEDLVGTGGIYGYTF.

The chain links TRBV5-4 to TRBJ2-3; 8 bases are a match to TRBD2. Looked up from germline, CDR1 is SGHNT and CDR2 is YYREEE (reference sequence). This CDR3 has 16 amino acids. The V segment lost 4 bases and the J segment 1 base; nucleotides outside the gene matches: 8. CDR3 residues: CASSTFGGAGTDTQYF. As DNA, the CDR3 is TGTGCCAGCAGCACCTTCGGGGGGGCGGGCACAGATACGCAGTATTTT.

CDR3 coding DNA: TGTGCCAGCAGCTTAGGCGAGCTTCTCAGGGAGACCCAGTACTTC. The encoded protein is CASSLGELLRETQYF. The rearrangement uses TRBV7-9 and TRBJ2-5; D is undetermined. The CDR3 length is 15 residues. CDR1 is SEHNR and CDR2 is FQNEAQ in the germline V gene (reference sequence). Between the trimmed V and J ends, which lost 1 base and 5 bases, there was a span of 14 bases.

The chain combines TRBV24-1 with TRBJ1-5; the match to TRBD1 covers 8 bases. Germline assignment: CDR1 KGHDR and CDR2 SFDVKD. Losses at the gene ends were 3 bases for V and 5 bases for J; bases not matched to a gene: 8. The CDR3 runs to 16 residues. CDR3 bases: TGTGCCACCAGTGATGGTGGGACAGGACGGTATCAGCCCCAGCATTTT. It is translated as CATSDGGTGRYQPQHF.

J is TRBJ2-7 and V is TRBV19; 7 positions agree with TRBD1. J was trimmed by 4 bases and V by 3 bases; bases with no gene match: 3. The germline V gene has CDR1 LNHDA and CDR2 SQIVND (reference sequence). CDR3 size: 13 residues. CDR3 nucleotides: TGTGCCAGTAGTATTAACAGGGGTTACGAGCAGTACTTC. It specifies CASSINRGYEQYF.

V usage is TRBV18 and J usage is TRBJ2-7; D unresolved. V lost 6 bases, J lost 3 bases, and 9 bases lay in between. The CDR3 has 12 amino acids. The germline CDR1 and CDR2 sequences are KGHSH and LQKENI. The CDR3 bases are TGTGCCAGCTCCCCCATCGGCTACGAGCAGTACTTC. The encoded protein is CASSPIGYEQYF.

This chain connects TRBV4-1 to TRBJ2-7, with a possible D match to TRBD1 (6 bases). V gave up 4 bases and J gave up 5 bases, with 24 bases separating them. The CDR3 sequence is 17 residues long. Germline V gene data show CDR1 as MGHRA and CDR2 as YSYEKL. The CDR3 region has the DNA TGCGCCAGCAGCCGGACTGCCGCTGGGACAAGGGTCGACGAGCAGTACTTC. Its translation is CASSRTAAGTRVDEQYF.

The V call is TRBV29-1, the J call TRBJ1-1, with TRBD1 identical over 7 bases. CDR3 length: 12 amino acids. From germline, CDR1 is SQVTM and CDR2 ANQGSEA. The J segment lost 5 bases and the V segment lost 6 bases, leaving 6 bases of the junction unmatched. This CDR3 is CSVIRGRTEAFF. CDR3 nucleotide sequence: TGCAGCGTCATCAGGGGGAGAACTGAAGCTTTCTTT.

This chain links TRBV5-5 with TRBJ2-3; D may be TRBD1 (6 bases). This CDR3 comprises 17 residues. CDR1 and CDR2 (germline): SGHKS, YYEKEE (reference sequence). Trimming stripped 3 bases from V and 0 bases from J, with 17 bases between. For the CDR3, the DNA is TGTGCCAGCAGCTATAACAGGGCCCCCTATAGCACAGATACGCAGTATTTT. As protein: CASSYNRAPYSTDTQYF.